The TCR beta chain described here comes from a study of blood T cell repertoires in COVID-19. On the study more broadly: In each case, the material was cDNA or gDNA derived from T cells, B-cell-depleted T cells, or PBMCs.

Profiling relied on immunoSEQ multiplex PCR, and the TCRdb table lists in-frame clones only, not all of them. The sample records around 370,000 clones, roughly 91% being singletons. What was sequenced was PBMCs or T cells enriched from blood (not recorded which). The source is a young woman who had recovered from COVID-19.

The CDR3 protein is CASSLVAGRGTEAFF. In DNA, the CDR3 is TGTGCCAGCAGCTTAGTAGCGGGGAGGGGGACTGAAGCTTTCTTT. The chain uses TRBV7-2 and TRBJ1-1; D is possibly TRBD1 (6 bases). CDR1 SGHTA and CDR2 FQGNSA come from the germline V gene. This CDR3 contains 15 residues. Trimming cost V 1 base and J 5 bases, with 14 bases left between them.